The 17 T cell receptor beta chains given below trace back to one sample, sequenced in a study of blood T cell repertoires in COVID-19 (dated by TCRdb to the early 2020s). Receptor libraries were prepared by the immunoSEQ multiplex PCR assay. What TCRdb holds here is the immuneACCESS table cut down to in-frame rearrangements. Part of the clones is not present; checked against another copy, under half of the missing clones reflect an unresolved V gene, and the others are unexplained. Counted in this sample were fewer than 300,000 clones; 85% to 90% of them appeared once. Jointly, the top ten make up about 14% of the sample. Material for sequencing was PBMCs or T cells enriched from blood (not recorded which). These receptors were obtained from a man younger than 35 who had recovered from COVID-19.

The chain joins TRBV29-1 to TRBJ1-4; possible D gene TRBD1, 5 bases. The V and J ends lost 8 bases and 5 bases respectively, with 15 bases between them. The CDR3 is 13 residues long. CDR1 is SQVTM and CDR2 is ANQGSEA in the germline V gene. The DNA for the CDR3 is TGCAGCTCCATGGGGCAGGGAAATGAAAAACTGTTTTTT. Its translation is CSSMGQGNEKLFF.

This chain links TRBV19 with TRBJ2-1; possible D gene TRBD1, 5 bases. In germline, CDR1 is LNHDA, CDR2 SQIVND (reference sequence). V was shortened by 3 bases and J by 3 bases, with 15 bases between the two germline ends. The CDR3 totals 16 residues. The CDR3 region is CASSIIQGEVYNEQFF. CDR3 in DNA: TGTGCCAGTAGTATTATACAAGGGGAAGTCTACAATGAGCAGTTCTTC. Looking up the rest from reference TRBV19 and TRBJ2-1 gives the full variable domain: DGGITQSPKYLFRKEGQNVTLSCEQNLNHDAMYWYRQDPGQGLRLIYYSQIVNDFQKGDIAEGYSVSREKKESFPLTVTSAQKNPTAFYLCASSIIQGEVYNEQFFGPGTRLTVL.

In its sample, this clone was seen a few times. The rearrangement uses TRBV18 and TRBJ1-1, with TRBD1 identical over 9 bases. V shed 6 bases, J shed 1 base, and the junction held 6 bases outside the gene matches. Germline V gene lookup returns CDR1 KGHSH and CDR2 LQKENI. CDR3 size: 15 residues. The CDR3 nucleotides read TGTGCCAGCTCCCCGACAGGGGGATCGAACACTGAAGCTTTCTTT. This translates into CASSPTGGSNTEAFF.

The genes are TRBV7-9 and TRBJ2-2; perhaps TRBD2 as D (6 bases). This CDR3 is 16 amino acids long. CDR1 is SEHNR, CDR2 FQNEAQ, per germline (reference sequence). V lost 1 base to trimming and J lost 4 bases, with 13 bases between them. The CDR3 is CASSLGEDYRTGELFF. CDR3 in DNA: TGTGCCAGCAGCTTAGGAGAGGACTACCGCACCGGGGAGCTGTTTTTT.

The chain recombines TRBV6-5 with TRBJ2-5; TRBD2 matches at 10 bases. V lost 5 bases and J lost 5; bases outside the gene matches: 2. There are 13 residues in the CDR3. Per germline, CDR1 MNHEY and CDR2 SVGAGI. This chain's CDR3 is CASSTSGTETQYF. The CDR3 DNA sequence: TGTGCCAGCAGTACTAGCGGGACGGAGACCCAGTACTTC.

The genes are TRBV6-6 and TRBJ2-2; 10 positions agree with TRBD2. This CDR3 spans 16 amino acids. Germline V gene data show CDR1 as MNHNY and CDR2 as SVGAGI (reference sequence). V lost 5 bases and J lost 2; bases outside the gene matches: 5. The CDR3 region is CASSNSGGANTGELFF. CDR3 DNA sequence: TGTGCCAGCAGTAACAGCGGGGGGGCCAACACCGGGGAGCTGTTTTTT.

This clone occurred once. The rearrangement links TRBV6-1 to TRBJ2-7, with a weak D call TRBD2 (5 bases). The V gene lost 2 bases and the J gene lost 6 bases, with 17 bases spanning the gap. Germline lookup yields CDR1 MNHNS and CDR2 SASEGT. CDR3 length equals 15 residues. The CDR3 DNA follows: TGTGCCAGCAGTGAATCTGGCAGCGGCGTGGGCGAGCAGTACTTC. It codes for CASSESGSGVGEQYF.

This clone occurred a few times. The chain has TRBV28 and TRBJ2-7; 8 nucleotides match TRBD2. With V trimmed by 4 bases and J by 3 bases, 5 bases remained unmatched. The CDR3 length is 14 residues. Germline loops: CDR1 MDHEN, CDR2 SYDVKM. The CDR3 coding sequence is TGTGCCAGCAGTTCCATAGCGGGACTCTACGAGCAGTACTTC. Translating it yields CASSSIAGLYEQYF.

The V gene is TRBV27, the J gene TRBJ2-7; D is unresolved. Per germline, CDR1 MNHEY and CDR2 SMNVEV (reference sequence). Trimming removed 5 bases from V and 2 bases from J, with 22 bases in between. The CDR3 runs 17 residues. The DNA of the CDR3 is TGTGCCAGCAGTCTCGGTGGCGGCGGAGATCCCCCCTACGAGCAGTACTTC. Translated, it gives CASSLGGGGDPPYEQYF.

The genes are TRBV5-1 and TRBJ1-1; 9 nucleotides line up with TRBD1. The trim removed 4 bases at V and 1 base at J, leaving 8 bases unmatched. CDR1 and CDR2 (germline): SGHRS, YFSETQ. There are 16 residues in the CDR3. The CDR3 DNA reads TGCGCCAGCAGCCTCGGACAGGGGTATAGGAACACTGAAGCTTTCTTT. It specifies CASSLGQGYRNTEAFF.

Of note for this clone: This sample also contains other DNA sequences that code for the same CDR3. The chain employs TRBV19 and TRBJ1-5; perhaps TRBD1 as D (5 bases). Trimming left V 3 bases short and J 3 bases short, with 9 bases between. Germline V CDR1 and CDR2: LNHDA, SQIVND (reference sequence). There are 14 residues in the CDR3. The CDR3 reads CASSIQGYNQPQHF. The CDR3 bases are TGTGCCAGTAGTATTCAGGGATACAATCAGCCCCAGCATTTT.

V is TRBV7-2 and J is TRBJ2-1; 11 positions agree with TRBD2. The length of the CDR3 is 18 residues. J lost 0 bases, V lost 1 base, and 5 bases had no gene match. The V gene's germline CDR1 is SGHTA and CDR2 FQGNSA. The CDR3 reads CASSLVNSGGASYNEQFF. The CDR3 DNA sequence: TGTGCCAGCAGCTTAGTGAATAGCGGGGGGGCCTCCTACAATGAGCAGTTCTTC. Combining the CDR3 with reference TRBV7-2 and TRBJ2-1 gives the whole variable domain GAGVSQSPSNKVTEKGKDVELRCDPISGHTALYWYRQSLGQGLEFLIYFQGNSAPDKSGLPSDRFSAERTGGSVSTLTIQRTQQEDSAVYLCASSLVNSGGASYNEQFFGPGTRLTVL.

This sequence joins TRBV9 and TRBJ2-7; 9 bases agree with TRBD2. This CDR3 region has 12 residues. Germline trimming cut 2 bases from V and 7 bases from J; bases unmatched to any gene: 1. CDR1 is SGDLS and CDR2 is YYNGEE in the germline V gene. The CDR3 bases are TGTGCCAGCAGCGTTCTAGCGGGAGAGCAGTACTTC. Translated: CASSVLAGEQYF.

The chain carries TRBV2 and TRBJ2-7, with TRBD1 matching 8 bases. The junction had 12 bases not matched to a gene; V was cut back by 3 bases and J by 5 bases. Germline V lookup: CDR1 SNHLY, CDR2 FYNNEI. The CDR3 has 16 residues. CDR3 in DNA: TGTGCCAGCAGTGATCCTAGAGACAGGGGAATAAACGAGCAGTACTTC. Encoded protein: CASSDPRDRGINEQYF.

The chain joins TRBV5-1 to TRBJ2-1; 10 nucleotides line up with TRBD2. CDR1 and CDR2 (germline): SGHRS, YFSETQ. The CDR3 has 15 amino acids. Unmatched junction bases numbered 3, after V lost 3 bases and J lost 3 bases. The CDR3 nucleotides read TGCGCCAGCAGCTCTGTAGCGGGAGGCTACAATGAGCAGTTCTTC. It specifies CASSSVAGGYNEQFF.

V is TRBV19 and J is TRBJ2-1; 7 bases align to TRBD1. Losses at the gene ends were 1 base for V and 3 bases for J; bases not matched to a gene: 3. CDR1 and CDR2 from the germline V gene are LNHDA and SQIVND (reference sequence). CDR3 length: 15 residues. In DNA form, the CDR3 reads TGTGCCAGTAGTATAGGAGGGACAGTCTACAATGAGCAGTTCTTC. Amino acid sequence: CASSIGGTVYNEQFF.

The gene calls are TRBV29-1 and TRBJ1-1, with D possibly being TRBD1 (6 bases). The length of the CDR3 is 15 residues. CDR1 and CDR2 from the germline V gene are SQVTM and ANQGSEA. V dropped 6 bases and J dropped 0 bases, with 17 bases sitting between them. CDR3: CSVARTAKMNTEAFF. The CDR3 DNA reads as TGCAGCGTCGCGAGGACAGCTAAAATGAACACTGAAGCTTTCTTT.